This TCR beta chain came from a study of cytomegalovirus exposure and HLA in healthy donors. The study's findings and limits: According to the study, approximately 150 TCR beta chains were cytomegalovirus-associated. In vitro work confirmed that three CMV-associated chains recognize CMV antigens.

Of note for this clone: As yet, its antigen is unknown.

The CDR3 consists of 14 residues. Germline V gene data show CDR1 as SQVTM and CDR2 as ANQGSEA. V was trimmed by 5 bases and J by 2 bases, leaving 14 bases between them. PCR primers comprised 60 Vbeta and 13 Jbeta primers. TCRdb's table, derived via immunoSEQ multiplex PCR, lists solely in-frame clones and lacks some. The data contain some 90,000 clones, more than 60% of them singletons. This TCR came from a man aged 50 or older in good health and CMV-seronegative. J is TRBJ2-3 and V is TRBV29-1; possibly TRBD2 for D (7 bases). The sequenced sample was PBMCs. CDR3 sequence (DNA): TGCAGCGTTTGGTCCGGGGGGCCCACAGATACGCAGTATTTT. Protein product: CSVWSGGPTDTQYF.